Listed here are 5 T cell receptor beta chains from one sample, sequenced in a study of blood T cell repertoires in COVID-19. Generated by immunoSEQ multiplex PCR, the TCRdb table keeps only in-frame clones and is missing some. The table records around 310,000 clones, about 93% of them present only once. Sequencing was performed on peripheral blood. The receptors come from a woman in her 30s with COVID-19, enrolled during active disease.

The CDR3 reads CATSSLTGGKGGYTF. CDR3 nucleotides: TGTGCCACCAGCAGTTTGACAGGGGGGAAGGGTGGCTACACCTTC. V is TRBV15 and J is TRBJ1-2; TRBD1 matches 9 bases. Trimming took 3 bases from V and 7 from J; bases not matched to a gene: 9. Germline V lookup: CDR1 LNHNV, CDR2 YYDKDF (reference sequence). This CDR3 is 15 amino acids long.

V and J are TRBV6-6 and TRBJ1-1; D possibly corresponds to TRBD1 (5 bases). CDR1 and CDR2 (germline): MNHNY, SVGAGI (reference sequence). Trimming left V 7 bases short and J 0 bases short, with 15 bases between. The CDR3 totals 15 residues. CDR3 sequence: CASTPAGGMNTEAFF. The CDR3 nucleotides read TGTGCCAGCACCCCCGCGGGGGGGATGAACACTGAAGCTTTCTTT.

The DNA of the CDR3 is TGTGCCAGCAGCTTGTCGCAGGGTCGCAATCAGCCCCAGCATTTT. Amino acid sequence: CASSLSQGRNQPQHF. The V and J genes are TRBV5-5 and TRBJ1-5, with D possibly being TRBD1 (5 bases). Looked up from germline, CDR1 is SGHKS and CDR2 is YYEKEE (reference sequence). The CDR3 totals 15 residues. Trimming removed 1 base at V and 2 bases at J, with 10 bases between.

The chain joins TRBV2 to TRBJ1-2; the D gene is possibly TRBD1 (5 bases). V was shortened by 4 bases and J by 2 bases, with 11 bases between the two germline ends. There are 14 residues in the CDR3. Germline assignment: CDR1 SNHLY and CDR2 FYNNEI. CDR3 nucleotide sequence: TGTGCCAGCAGTGCCGGGACTGTGAACTATGGCTACACCTTC. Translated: CASSAGTVNYGYTF.

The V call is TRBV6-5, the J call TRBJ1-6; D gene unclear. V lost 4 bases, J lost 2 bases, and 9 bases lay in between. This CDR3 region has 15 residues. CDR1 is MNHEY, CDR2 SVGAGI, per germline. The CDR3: CASSSGTTYNSPLHF. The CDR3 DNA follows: TGTGCCAGCAGTTCGGGTACCACCTATAATTCACCCCTCCACTTT.